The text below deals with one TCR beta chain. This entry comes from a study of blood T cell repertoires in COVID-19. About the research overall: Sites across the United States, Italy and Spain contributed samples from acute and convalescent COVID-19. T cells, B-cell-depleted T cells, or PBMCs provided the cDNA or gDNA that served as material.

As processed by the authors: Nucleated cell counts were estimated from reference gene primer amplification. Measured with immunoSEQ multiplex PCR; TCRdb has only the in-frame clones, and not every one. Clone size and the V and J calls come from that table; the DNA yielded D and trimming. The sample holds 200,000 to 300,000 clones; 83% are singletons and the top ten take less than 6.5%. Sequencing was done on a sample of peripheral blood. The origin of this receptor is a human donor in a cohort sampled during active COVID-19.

The DNA of the CDR3 is TGCGCCAGCAGAGCTGGATGGCGGGAGACCCAGTACTTC. It codes for CASRAGWRETQYF. V and J are TRBV5-1 and TRBJ2-5; D is unclear. Trimming shortened V by 5 bases and J by 5 bases, and 13 bases separated the two germline ends. The germline CDR1 and CDR2 sequences are SGHRS and YFSETQ. There are 13 residues in the CDR3.